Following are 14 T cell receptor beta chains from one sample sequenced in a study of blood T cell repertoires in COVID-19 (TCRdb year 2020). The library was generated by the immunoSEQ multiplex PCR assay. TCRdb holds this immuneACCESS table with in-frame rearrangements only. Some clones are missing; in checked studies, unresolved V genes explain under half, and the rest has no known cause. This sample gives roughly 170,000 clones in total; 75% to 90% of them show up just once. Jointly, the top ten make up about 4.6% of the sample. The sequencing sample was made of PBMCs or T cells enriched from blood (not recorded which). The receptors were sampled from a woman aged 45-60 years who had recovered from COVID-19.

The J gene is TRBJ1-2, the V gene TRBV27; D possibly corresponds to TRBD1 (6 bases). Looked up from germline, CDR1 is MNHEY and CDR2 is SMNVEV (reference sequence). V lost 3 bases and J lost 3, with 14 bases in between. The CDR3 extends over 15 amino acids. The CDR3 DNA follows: TGTGCCAGCAGTTTTGAGGCGCAGGGGCACTATGGCTACACCTTC. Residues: CASSFEAQGHYGYTF.

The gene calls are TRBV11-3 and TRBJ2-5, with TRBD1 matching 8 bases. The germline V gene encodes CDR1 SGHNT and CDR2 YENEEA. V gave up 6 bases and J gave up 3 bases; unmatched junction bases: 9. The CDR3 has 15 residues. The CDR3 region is CASRKRQGREETQYF. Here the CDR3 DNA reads TGTGCCAGCAGGAAGAGACAGGGGAGAGAAGAGACCCAGTACTTC.

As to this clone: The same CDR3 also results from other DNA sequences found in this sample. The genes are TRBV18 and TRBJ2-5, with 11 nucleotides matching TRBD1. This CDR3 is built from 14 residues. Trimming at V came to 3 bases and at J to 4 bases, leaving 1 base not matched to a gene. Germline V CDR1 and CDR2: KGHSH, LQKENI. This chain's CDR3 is CASSPGQGGETQYF. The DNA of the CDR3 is TGTGCCAGCTCACCGGGACAGGGGGGAGAGACCCAGTACTTC.

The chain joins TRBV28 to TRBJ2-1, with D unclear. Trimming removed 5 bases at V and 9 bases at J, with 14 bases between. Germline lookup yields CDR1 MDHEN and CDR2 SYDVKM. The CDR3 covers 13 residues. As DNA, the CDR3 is TGTGCCAGCAGTCCTACCAACCAAGCTGAGCAGTTCTTC. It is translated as CASSPTNQAEQFF.

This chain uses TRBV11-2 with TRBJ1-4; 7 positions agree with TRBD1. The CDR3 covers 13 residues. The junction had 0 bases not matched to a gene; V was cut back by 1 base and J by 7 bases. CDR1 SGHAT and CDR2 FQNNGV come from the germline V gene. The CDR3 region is CASSLAGGEKLFF. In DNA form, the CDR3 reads TGTGCCAGCAGCTTAGCAGGGGGTGAAAAACTGTTTTTT. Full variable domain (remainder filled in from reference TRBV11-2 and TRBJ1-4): EAGVAQSPRYKIIEKRQSVAFWCNPISGHATLYWYQQILGQGPKLLIQFQNNGVVDDSQLPKDRFSAERLKGVDSTLKIQPAKLEDSAVYLCASSLAGGEKLFFGSGTQLSVL.

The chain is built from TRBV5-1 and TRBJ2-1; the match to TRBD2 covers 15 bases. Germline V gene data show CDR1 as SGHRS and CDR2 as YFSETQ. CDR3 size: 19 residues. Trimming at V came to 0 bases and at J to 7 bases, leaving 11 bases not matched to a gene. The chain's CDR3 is CASSLDFGTSGRIWNEQFF. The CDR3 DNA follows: TGCGCCAGCAGCTTGGACTTCGGGACTAGCGGGAGGATTTGGAATGAGCAGTTCTTC.

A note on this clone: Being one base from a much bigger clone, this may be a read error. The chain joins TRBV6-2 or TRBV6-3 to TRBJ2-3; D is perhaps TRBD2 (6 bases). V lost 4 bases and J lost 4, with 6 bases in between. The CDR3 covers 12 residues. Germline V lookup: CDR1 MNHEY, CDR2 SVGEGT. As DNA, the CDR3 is TGTGCCAGCAGTTGGGGGGCAGATACGCAGTATTTT. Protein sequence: CASSWGADTQYF.

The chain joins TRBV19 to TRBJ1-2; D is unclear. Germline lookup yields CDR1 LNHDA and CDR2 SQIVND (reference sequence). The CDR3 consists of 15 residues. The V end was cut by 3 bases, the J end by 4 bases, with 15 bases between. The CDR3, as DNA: TGTGCCAGTAGTATCGTGGTCGGCGGAGGCTATGGCTACACCTTC. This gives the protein CASSIVVGGGYGYTF. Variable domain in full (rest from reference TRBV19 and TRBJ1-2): DGGITQSPKYLFRKEGQNVTLSCEQNLNHDAMYWYRQDPGQGLRLIYYSQIVNDFQKGDIAEGYSVSREKKESFPLTVTSAQKNPTAFYLCASSIVVGGGYGYTFGSGTRLTVV.

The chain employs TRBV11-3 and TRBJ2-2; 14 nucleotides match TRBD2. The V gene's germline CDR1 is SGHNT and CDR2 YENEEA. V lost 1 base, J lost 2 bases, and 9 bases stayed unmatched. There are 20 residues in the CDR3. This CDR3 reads CASSLVGLAGAIPNTGELFF. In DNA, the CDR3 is TGTGCCAGCAGCTTAGTGGGACTAGCGGGAGCGATTCCCAACACCGGGGAGCTGTTTTTT.

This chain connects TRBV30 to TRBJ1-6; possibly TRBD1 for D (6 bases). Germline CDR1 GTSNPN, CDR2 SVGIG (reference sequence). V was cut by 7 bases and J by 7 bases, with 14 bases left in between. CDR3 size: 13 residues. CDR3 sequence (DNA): TGTGCCTTCAGGGGTCAAGGGAATTCACCCCTCCACTTT. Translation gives CAFRGQGNSPLHF.

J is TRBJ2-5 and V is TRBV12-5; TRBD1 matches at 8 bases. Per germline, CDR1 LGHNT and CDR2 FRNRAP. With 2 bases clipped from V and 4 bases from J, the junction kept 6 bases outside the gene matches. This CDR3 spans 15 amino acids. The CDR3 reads CASGLPGQGGETQYF. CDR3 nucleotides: TGTGCTAGTGGTTTGCCCGGACAGGGTGGAGAGACCCAGTACTTC. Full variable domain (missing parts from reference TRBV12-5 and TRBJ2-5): DARVTQTPRHKVTEMGQEVTMRCQPILGHNTVFWYRQTMMQGLELLAYFRNRAPLDDSGMPKDRFSAEMPDATLATLKIQPSEPRDSAVYFCASGLPGQGGETQYFGPGTRLLVL.

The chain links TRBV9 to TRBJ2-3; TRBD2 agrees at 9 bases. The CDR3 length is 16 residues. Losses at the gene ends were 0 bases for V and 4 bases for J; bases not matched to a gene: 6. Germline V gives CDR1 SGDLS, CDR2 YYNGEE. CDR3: CASSVAGSGSADTQYF. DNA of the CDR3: TGTGCCAGCAGCGTAGCTGGTAGCGGGAGCGCAGATACGCAGTATTTT.

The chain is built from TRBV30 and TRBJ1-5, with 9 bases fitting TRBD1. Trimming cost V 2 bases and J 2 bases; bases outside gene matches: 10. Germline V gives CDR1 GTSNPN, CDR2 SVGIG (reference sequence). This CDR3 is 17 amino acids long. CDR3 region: CAWSKTRTGEGNQPQHF. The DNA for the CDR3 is TGTGCCTGGAGTAAAACCCGGACAGGGGAAGGCAATCAGCCCCAGCATTTT.

CDR3 coding DNA: TGTGCCAGCAGTTTTCGAGGAGATGGAAACACCATATATTTT. Translation gives CASSFRGDGNTIYF. V gene TRBV28 combines with J gene TRBJ1-3; D remains ambiguous. The CDR3 has 14 residues. From germline, CDR1 is MDHEN and CDR2 SYDVKM. V lost 3 bases, J lost 3 bases, and 9 bases lay in between.